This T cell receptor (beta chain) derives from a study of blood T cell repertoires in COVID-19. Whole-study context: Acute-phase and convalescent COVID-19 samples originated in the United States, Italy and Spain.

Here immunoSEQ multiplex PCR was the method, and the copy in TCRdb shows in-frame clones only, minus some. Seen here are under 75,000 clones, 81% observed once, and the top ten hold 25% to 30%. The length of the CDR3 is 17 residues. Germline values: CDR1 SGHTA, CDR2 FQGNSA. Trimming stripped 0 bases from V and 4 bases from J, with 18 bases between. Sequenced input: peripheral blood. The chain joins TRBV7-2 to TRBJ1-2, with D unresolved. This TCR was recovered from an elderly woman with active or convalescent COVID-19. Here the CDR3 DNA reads TGTGCCAGCAGCTTAGCGCCCGGACTAACCGGGTCCTATGGCTACACCTTC. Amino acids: CASSLAPGLTGSYGYTF.